The present T cell receptor (beta chain) was sequenced within a study of Ad26.COV2.S vaccination and SARS-CoV-2 variants. Overall study context: Donor allocation was to the COV1001 Ad26.COV2.S trial arm. In the study, Ad26.COV2.S was injected intramuscularly once, or twice 56 days apart.

The V gene's germline CDR1 is LGHDT and CDR2 YNNKEL (reference sequence). CDR3 length: 16 amino acids. V was pared by 3 bases and J by 6 bases, with 10 bases of the junction left unmatched. The treatment is: 19 received Ad26.COV2.S at low or high dose, single or two shots; roughly five received placebo; per-sample allocation not given. Repertoires come from day 63 after the first vaccine or placebo injection. The vaccine antigen was prefusion-stabilized Wuhan SARS-CoV-2 spike. The protocol was immunoSEQ multiplex PCR, while the TCRdb copy is restricted to in-frame clones and leaves out a portion. The sample includes about 440,000 clones, roughly 88% of them seen just once. In the case of this clone: Its specificity is unknown.

Regarding the study as a whole: Non-spike TCR breadth was similar in vaccine and placebo recipients.

The source material was peripheral blood, sampled in a trial of Ad26.COV2.S vaccine versus placebo. J is TRBJ2-2 and V is TRBV3-1 (or the pseudogene TRBV3-2); 7 bases align to TRBD1. The sequence came from a person aged 18-60 years who received the Ad26.COV2.S COVID-19 vaccine or a placebo. Here the CDR3 DNA reads TGTGCCAGCAGCCACGCGACAGGGTGGGTTCCCGGGGAGCTGTTTTTT. Its translation: CASSHATGWVPGELFF.